One and the same sample provided the 18 T cell receptor beta chains below, sequenced in a study of shared clonotypes between healthy human individuals. The repertoire was sequenced with immunoSEQ multiplex PCR; TCRdb's copy has only in-frame clones and lacks some. The sample includes around 550,000 clones, almost 97% of them seen just once. The sequenced material came from naive CD4+ T cells sorted from blood. Stated subset: CD45RA+ positively selected. The receptors shown here come from a woman in her twenties or thirties in good health.

This clone was seen just once. This chain links TRBV19 with TRBJ1-5; perhaps TRBD1 as D (5 bases). Germline assignment: CDR1 LNHDA and CDR2 SQIVND (reference sequence). The CDR3 totals 13 residues. Trimming removed 2 bases from V and 5 bases from J, with 7 bases in between. The CDR3 nucleotides read TGTGCCAGTAGTATACCAGGGCATCAGCCCCAGCATTTT. As protein: CASSIPGHQPQHF.

The rearrangement links TRBV6-5 to TRBJ1-4; D gene unclear. Trimming removed 0 bases at V and 5 bases at J, with 7 bases between. Per the germline V gene, CDR1 is MNHEY and CDR2 is SVGAGI. This CDR3 has 14 residues. Written as DNA, the CDR3 is TGTGCCAGCAGTTACTCGACCTTCAATGAAAAACTGTTTTTT. As protein: CASSYSTFNEKLFF.

The chain couples TRBV7-2 to TRBJ1-1; tentatively, D is TRBD1 (6 bases). This CDR3 is 15 amino acids long. Germline CDR1 is SGHTA and CDR2 is FQGNSA. V was pared by 3 bases and J by 4 bases, with 15 bases between. CDR3 residues: CASSLGRGLFTEAFF. The DNA of the CDR3 is TGTGCCAGCAGCTTGGGCAGGGGATTGTTCACTGAAGCTTTCTTT.

This rearrangement joins TRBV2 to TRBJ2-1; D is unclear. Trimming left V 6 bases short and J 0 bases short, with 18 bases between. Germline V gene lookup returns CDR1 SNHLY and CDR2 FYNNEI. CDR3 size: 17 residues. The CDR3: CASRPSLRLSSYNEQFF. CDR3 nucleotides: TGTGCCAGCAGACCTTCCCTGCGATTGAGCTCCTACAATGAGCAGTTCTTC.

The rearrangement uses TRBV10-3 and TRBJ2-2; tentatively, D is TRBD1 (6 bases). V dropped 4 bases and J dropped 8 bases, with 11 bases sitting between them. CDR1 ENHRY and CDR2 SYGVKD come from the germline V gene. This CDR3 region has 13 residues. CDR3 nucleotides: TGTGCCATCAGTGCTAACAGGGATGGGGAGCTGTTTTTT. Translating gives CAISANRDGELFF.

The chain carries TRBV19 and TRBJ1-1, with D tentatively TRBD1 (5 bases). The CDR3 contains 16 residues. V was shortened by 7 bases and J by 4 bases, with 22 bases between the two germline ends. Germline V lookup: CDR1 LNHDA, CDR2 SQIVND (reference sequence). CDR3 bases: TGTGCCAGTAACGACCTCGGAGACAGTTTTAGCACTGAAGCTTTCTTT. This gives the protein CASNDLGDSFSTEAFF.

This sequence joins TRBV7-8 and TRBJ1-1, with a weak D call TRBD1 (5 bases). Trimming took 1 base from V and 5 from J, leaving 17 bases between them. Germline-derived CDR1 and CDR2 are SGHVS and FQNEAQ. This CDR3 region has 16 residues. The CDR3 region has the DNA TGTGCCAGCAGCTTAGAGGAGGGGCGCGGAAGAACTGAAGCTTTCTTT. It translates to CASSLEEGRGRTEAFF.

This clone was picked up a small number of times. The CDR3 nucleotides are TGTGCCAGCAGTTACGACGGGAGATACTACGAGCAGTACTTC. Protein product: CASSYDGRYYEQYF. J is TRBJ2-7 and V is TRBV6-5, with D possibly being TRBD2 (6 bases). The CDR3 runs 14 residues. The V end lost 2 bases, the J end lost 3 bases, and 11 bases lay between the germline ends. Germline V gives CDR1 MNHEY, CDR2 SVGAGI.

V gene TRBV21-1 combines with J gene TRBJ2-1; TRBD2, the table's D call, was not compared with the DNA. TRBV21-1 is a recognized pseudogene. This CDR3 has 16 amino acids. CDR3 nucleotide sequence: TGTGCCAGCAGCCCTTGGACTAGCGGGAGAAACAATGAGCAGTTCTTC. Amino acids: CASSPWTSGRNNEQFF.

This sequence joins TRBV5-1 and TRBJ2-2; TRBD2 is a possible D gene (5 bases). The germline CDR1 and CDR2 sequences are SGHRS and YFSETQ. V lost 4 bases to trimming and J lost 4 bases, with 14 bases between them. The CDR3 is 15 residues long. The CDR3 DNA reads TGCGCCAGCAGCCACCTTTCGGGGTCCACCGGGGAGCTGTTTTTT. As protein: CASSHLSGSTGELFF.

The chain uses TRBV28 and TRBJ2-7; 12 nucleotides match TRBD2. The V gene's germline CDR1 is MDHEN and CDR2 SYDVKM. V lost 5 bases to trimming and J lost 2 bases; unmatched junction nucleotides: 4. The CDR3 is 15 amino acids. As DNA, the CDR3 is TGTGCCAGCAGTCTAGCGGGAGGGCCTCCCTACGAGCAGTACTTC. Its translation is CASSLAGGPPYEQYF.

The chain is built from TRBV4-2 and TRBJ1-2; D not certain. The CDR3 loop spans 15 amino acids. CDR1 LGHNA and CDR2 YNFKEQ come from the germline V gene. The V and J ends lost 0 bases and 7 bases respectively, with 15 bases between them. CDR3: CASSQDIRSGRGYTF. CDR3 in DNA: TGTGCCAGCAGCCAAGATATCCGCAGCGGACGTGGCTACACCTTC.

V gene TRBV5-6 combines with J gene TRBJ2-6, with a possible D match to TRBD1 (5 bases). Germline loops: CDR1 SGHDT, CDR2 YYEEEE. This CDR3 contains 16 residues. Trimming left V 3 bases short and J 2 bases short, with 12 bases between. CDR3 in amino acids: CASSYRTATGANVLTF. The DNA of the CDR3 is TGTGCCAGCAGCTACAGGACCGCGACTGGGGCCAACGTCCTGACTTTC.

The chain couples TRBV4-1 to TRBJ1-2, with 8 nucleotides matching TRBD1. Per the germline V gene, CDR1 is MGHRA and CDR2 is YSYEKL. The CDR3 sequence is 15 residues long. J lost 5 bases, V lost 0 bases, and 5 bases had no gene match. CDR3 protein: CASSQDQGQGYGYTF. The CDR3 DNA reads TGCGCCAGCAGCCAAGATCAAGGACAGGGTTATGGCTACACCTTC.

The chain recombines TRBV15 with TRBJ2-1; D is undetermined. This CDR3 is 15 amino acids long. Germline V gene data show CDR1 as LNHNV and CDR2 as YYDKDF (reference sequence). V shed 0 bases and J shed 4 bases, with 10 bases lying between them. As DNA, the CDR3 is TGTGCCACCAGCAGAGACGCTCTACCATACAATGAGCAGTTCTTC. As protein: CATSRDALPYNEQFF.

The genes are TRBV18 and TRBJ1-3; no clear D gene. CDR3 length: 14 amino acids. The V gene lost 3 bases and the J gene lost 3 bases, with 9 bases spanning the gap. Per germline, CDR1 KGHSH and CDR2 LQKENI. Here the CDR3 reads CASSPERSGNTIYF. The DNA for the CDR3 is TGTGCCAGCTCACCTGAAAGGAGTGGAAACACCATATATTTT. The full variable domain, with the rest looked up from reference TRBV18 and TRBJ1-3, is NAGVMQNPRHLVRRRGQEARLRCSPMKGHSHVYWYRQLPEEGLKFMVYLQKENIIDESGMPKERFSAEFPKEGPSILRIQQVVRGDSAAYFCASSPERSGNTIYFGEGSWLTVV.

The chain has TRBV18 and TRBJ2-7; no reliable D call. Germline V lookup: CDR1 KGHSH, CDR2 LQKENI. The CDR3 consists of 12 residues. Deletions cut 3 bases from V and 3 bases from J, with 6 bases between. CDR3: CASSPNIYEQYF. The CDR3 DNA sequence: TGTGCCAGCTCACCGAACATCTACGAGCAGTACTTC.

The V and J genes are TRBV5-6 and TRBJ1-5, with TRBD1 as a possible D gene (6 bases). Germline V gene lookup returns CDR1 SGHDT and CDR2 YYEEEE. This CDR3 contains 14 residues. V was shortened by 1 base and J by 4 bases, with 9 bases between the two germline ends. Here the CDR3 DNA reads TGTGCCAGCAGCTTGACAGGGCGAAATCAGCCCCAGCATTTT. Its protein product is CASSLTGRNQPQHF.